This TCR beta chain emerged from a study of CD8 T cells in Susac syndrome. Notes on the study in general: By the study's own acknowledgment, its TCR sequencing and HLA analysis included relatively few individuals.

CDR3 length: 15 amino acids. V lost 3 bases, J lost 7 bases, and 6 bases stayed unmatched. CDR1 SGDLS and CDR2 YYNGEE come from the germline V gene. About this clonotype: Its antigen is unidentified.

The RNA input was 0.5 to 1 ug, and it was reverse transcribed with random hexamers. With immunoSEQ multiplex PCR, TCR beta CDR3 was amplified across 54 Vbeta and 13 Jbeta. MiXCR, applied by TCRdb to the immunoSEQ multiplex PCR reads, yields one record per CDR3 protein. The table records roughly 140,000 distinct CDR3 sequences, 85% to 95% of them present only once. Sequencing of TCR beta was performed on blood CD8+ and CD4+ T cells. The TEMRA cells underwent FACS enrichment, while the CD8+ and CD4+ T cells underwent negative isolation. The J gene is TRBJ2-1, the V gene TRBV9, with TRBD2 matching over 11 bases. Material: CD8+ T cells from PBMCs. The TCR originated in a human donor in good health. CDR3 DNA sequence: TGTGCCAGCAGCGCCCCTAGCGGGAGGATAAATGAGCAGTTCTTC. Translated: CASSAPSGRINEQFF.